This T cell receptor (beta chain) was captured by sequencing in a study of post-analysis software for immune sequencing data. Study information: The disease courses covered relapsing-remitting, secondary progressive and progressive-relapsing multiple sclerosis.

Included in the TCR beta cDNA libraries were unique molecular identifiers. The source material, about 0.9 to 10 million T cells, gave rise to about 460,000 cDNA molecules. TCRdb called the PCR reads again in MiXCR, with one record for every CDR3 protein. The sample holds around 700,000 distinct CDR3 sequences, roughly three fifths seen once. Study-level findings and limits: By F measure, samples from a shared preparation batch strongly co-clustered.

As to this clonotype: Its antigen is not identified.

Sequencing was done on a sample of blood. This TCR was sampled from a girl aged 2-10 years with multiple sclerosis.

In nucleotides, the CDR3 is TGCAGCGTGGGACTAGCGGGAGGAGGGGAGACCCAGTACTTC. It translates to CSVGLAGGGETQYF. The rearrangement uses TRBV29-1 and TRBJ2-7; 15 nucleotides line up with TRBD2. The J call is doubtful: the DNA matches TRBJ2-5 better. Germline V gives CDR1 SQVTM, CDR2 ANQGSEA. This CDR3 is built from 14 residues.